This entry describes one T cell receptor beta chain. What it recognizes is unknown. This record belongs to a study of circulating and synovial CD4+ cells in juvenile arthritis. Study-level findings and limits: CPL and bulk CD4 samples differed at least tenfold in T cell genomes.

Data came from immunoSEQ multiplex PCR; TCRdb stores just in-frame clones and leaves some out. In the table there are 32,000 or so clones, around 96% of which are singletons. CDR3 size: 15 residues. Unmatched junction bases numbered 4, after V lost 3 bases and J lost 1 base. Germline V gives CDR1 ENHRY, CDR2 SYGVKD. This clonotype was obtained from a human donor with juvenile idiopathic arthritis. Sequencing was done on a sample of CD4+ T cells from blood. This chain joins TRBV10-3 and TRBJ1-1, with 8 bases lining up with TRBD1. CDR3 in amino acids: CAISDPQGANTEAFF. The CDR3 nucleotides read TGTGCCATCAGTGACCCCCAGGGGGCGAACACTGAAGCTTTCTTT.